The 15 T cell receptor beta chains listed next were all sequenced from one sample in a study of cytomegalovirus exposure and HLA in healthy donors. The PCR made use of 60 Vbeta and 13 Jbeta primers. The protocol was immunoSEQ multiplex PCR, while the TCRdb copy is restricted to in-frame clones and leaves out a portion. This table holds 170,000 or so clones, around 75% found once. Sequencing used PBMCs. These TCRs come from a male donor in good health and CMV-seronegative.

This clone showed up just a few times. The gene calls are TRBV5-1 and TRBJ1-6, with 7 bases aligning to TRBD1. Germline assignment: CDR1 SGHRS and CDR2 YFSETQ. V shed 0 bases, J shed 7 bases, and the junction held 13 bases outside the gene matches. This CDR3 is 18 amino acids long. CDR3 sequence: CASSLAGPGGVANSPLHF. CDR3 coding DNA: TGCGCCAGCAGCTTGGCCGGGCCAGGGGGTGTTGCGAATTCACCCCTCCACTTT.

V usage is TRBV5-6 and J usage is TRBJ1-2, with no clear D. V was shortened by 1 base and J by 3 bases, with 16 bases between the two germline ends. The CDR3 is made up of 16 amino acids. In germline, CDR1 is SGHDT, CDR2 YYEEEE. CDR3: CASSLYGRQMDYGYTF. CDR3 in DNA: TGTGCCAGCAGCTTGTATGGGAGACAAATGGACTATGGCTACACCTTC.

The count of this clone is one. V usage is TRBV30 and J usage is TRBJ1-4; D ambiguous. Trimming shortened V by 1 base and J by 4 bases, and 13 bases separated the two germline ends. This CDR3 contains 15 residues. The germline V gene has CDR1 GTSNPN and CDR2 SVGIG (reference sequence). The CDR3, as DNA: TGTGCCTGGAGTGCCGGGGAGCGATTTAATGAAAAACTGTTTTTT. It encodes CAWSAGERFNEKLFF.

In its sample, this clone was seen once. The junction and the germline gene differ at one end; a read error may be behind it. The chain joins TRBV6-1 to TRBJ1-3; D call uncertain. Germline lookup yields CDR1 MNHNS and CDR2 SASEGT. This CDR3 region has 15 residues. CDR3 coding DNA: TGTGCCAGCAGCGAAGGGTCCAGGCCTGGAAACACCATATATTTT. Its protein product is CASSEGSRPGNTIYF.

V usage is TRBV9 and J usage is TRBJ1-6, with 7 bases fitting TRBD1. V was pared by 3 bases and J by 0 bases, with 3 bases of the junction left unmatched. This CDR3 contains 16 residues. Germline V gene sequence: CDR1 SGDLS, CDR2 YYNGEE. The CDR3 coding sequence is TGTGCCAGCAGCGACCACAGGGGCTCCTATAATTCACCCCTCCACTTT. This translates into CASSDHRGSYNSPLHF.

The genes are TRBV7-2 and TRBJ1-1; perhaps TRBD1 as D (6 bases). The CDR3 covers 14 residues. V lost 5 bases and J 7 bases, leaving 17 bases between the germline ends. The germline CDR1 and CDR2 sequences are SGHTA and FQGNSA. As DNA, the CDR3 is TGTGCCAGCAGCCCTCGGTTGGGGGCTAATGAAGCTTTCTTT. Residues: CASSPRLGANEAFF.

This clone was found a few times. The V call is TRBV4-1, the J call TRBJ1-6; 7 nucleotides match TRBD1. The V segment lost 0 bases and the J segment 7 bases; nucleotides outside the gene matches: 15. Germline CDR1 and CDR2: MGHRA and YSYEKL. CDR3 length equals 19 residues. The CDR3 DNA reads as TGCGCCAGCAGCCAAGATCGGCAACAGGGGCACTTATACAATTCACCCCTCCACTTT. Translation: CASSQDRQQGHLYNSPLHF.

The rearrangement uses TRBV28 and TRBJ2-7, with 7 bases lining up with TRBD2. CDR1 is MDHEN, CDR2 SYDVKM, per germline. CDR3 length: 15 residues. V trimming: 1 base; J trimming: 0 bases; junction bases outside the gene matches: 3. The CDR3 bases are TGTGCCAGCAGTTTATCACTAGCGAGCTCCTACGAGCAGTACTTC. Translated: CASSLSLASSYEQYF.

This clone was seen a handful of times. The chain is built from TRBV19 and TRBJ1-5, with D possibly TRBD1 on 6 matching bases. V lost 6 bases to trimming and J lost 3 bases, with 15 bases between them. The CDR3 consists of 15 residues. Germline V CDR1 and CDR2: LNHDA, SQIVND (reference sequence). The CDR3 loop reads CASSYAQGNNQPQHF. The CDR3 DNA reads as TGTGCCAGTAGCTACGCACAGGGAAACAATCAGCCCCAGCATTTT.

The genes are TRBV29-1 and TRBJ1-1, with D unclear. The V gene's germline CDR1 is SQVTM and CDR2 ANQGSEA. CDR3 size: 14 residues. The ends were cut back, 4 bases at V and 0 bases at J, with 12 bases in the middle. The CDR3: CSVALRAMNTEAFF. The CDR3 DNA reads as TGCAGCGTTGCTCTGAGGGCAATGAACACTGAAGCTTTCTTT.

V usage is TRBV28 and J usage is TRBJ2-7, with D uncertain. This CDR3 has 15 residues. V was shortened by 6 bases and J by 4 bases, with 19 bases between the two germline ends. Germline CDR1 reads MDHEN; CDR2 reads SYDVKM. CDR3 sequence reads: CASRWLKGGLYEQYF. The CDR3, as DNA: TGTGCCAGCAGGTGGCTGAAAGGCGGTCTTTACGAGCAGTACTTC.

For the CDR3, the DNA is TGTGCCAGCAGTTTGGGACAGGGGGTTAACGAGCAGTACTTC. Translated, it gives CASSLGQGVNEQYF. The gene calls are TRBV28 and TRBJ2-7; 11 bases fit TRBD1. This CDR3 has 14 amino acids. The V and J ends lost 3 bases and 5 bases, in that order; junction bases with no gene match: 3. Germline loops: CDR1 MDHEN, CDR2 SYDVKM.

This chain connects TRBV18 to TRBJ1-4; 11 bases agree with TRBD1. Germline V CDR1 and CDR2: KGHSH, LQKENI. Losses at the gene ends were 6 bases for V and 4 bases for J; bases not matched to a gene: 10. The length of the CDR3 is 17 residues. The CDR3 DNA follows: TGTGCCAGCTCTCCCGGGACAGGGGGTTTCCTTAATGAAAAACTGTTTTTT. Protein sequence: CASSPGTGGFLNEKLFF. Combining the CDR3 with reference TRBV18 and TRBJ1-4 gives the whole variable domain NAGVMQNPRHLVRRRGQEARLRCSPMKGHSHVYWYRQLPEEGLKFMVYLQKENIIDESGMPKERFSAEFPKEGPSILRIQQVVRGDSAAYFCASSPGTGGFLNEKLFFGSGTQLSVL.

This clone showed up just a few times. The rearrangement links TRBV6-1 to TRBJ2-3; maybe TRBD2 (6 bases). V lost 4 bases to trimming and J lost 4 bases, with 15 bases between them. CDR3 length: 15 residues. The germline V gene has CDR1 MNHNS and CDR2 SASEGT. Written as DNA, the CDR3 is TGTGCCAGCAGTGTCCAGGGAAGGGAGGCAGATACGCAGTATTTT. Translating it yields CASSVQGREADTQYF.

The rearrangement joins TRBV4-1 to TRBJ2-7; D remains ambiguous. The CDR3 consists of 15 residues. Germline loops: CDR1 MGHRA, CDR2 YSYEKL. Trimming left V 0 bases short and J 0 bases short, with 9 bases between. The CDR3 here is CASSQEEVSSYEQYF. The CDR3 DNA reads TGCGCCAGCAGCCAAGAAGAAGTGAGCTCCTACGAGCAGTACTTC.